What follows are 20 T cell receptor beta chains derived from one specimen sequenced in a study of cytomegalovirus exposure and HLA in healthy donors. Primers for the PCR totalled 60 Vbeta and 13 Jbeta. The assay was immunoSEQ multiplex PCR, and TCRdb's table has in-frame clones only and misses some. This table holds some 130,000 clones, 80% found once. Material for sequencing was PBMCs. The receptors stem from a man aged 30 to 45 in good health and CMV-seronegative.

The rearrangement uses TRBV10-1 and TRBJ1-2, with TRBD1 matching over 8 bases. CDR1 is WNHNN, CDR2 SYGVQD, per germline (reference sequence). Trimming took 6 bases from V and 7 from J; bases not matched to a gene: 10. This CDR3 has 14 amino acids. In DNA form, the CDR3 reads TGCGCCAGCAGGGAGGACAGGGAGTTGGTTGGCTACACCTTC. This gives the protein CASREDRELVGYTF.

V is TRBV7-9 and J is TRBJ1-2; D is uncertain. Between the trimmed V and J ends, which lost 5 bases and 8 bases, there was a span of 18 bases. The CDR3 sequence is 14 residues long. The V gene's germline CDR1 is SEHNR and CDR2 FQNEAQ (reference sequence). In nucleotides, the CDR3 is TGTGCCAGCAGCCTCGACCCAGGTCCTTGGGGCTACACCTTC. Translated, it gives CASSLDPGPWGYTF. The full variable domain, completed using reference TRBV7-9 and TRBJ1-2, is DTGVSQNPRHKITKRGQNVTFRCDPISEHNRLYWYRQTLGQGPEFLTYFQNEAQLEKSRLLSDRFSAERPKGSFSTLEIQRTEQGDSAMYLCASSLDPGPWGYTFGSGTRLTVV.

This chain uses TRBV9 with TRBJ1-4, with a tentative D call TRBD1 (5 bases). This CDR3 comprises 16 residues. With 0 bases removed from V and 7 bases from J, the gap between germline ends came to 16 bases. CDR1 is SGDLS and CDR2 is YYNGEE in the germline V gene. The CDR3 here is CASSVADQGWGEKLFF. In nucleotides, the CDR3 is TGTGCCAGCAGCGTAGCTGATCAGGGATGGGGTGAAAAACTGTTTTTT.

The CDR3 region has the DNA TGTGCCAGCAGAAGACAGGGACCCTACGAGCAGTACTTC. Translation: CASRRQGPYEQYF. The rearrangement joins TRBV7-9 to TRBJ2-7; 7 bases are a match to TRBD1. The CDR3 contains 13 residues. Germline CDR1 reads SEHNR; CDR2 reads FQNEAQ (reference sequence). Trimming cost V 6 bases and J 2 bases; bases outside gene matches: 4.

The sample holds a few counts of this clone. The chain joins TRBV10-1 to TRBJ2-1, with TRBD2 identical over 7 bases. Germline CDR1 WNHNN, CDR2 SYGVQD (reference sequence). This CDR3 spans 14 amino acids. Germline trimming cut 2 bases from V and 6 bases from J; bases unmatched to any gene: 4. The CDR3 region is CASSEPSGSNEQFF. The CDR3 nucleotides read TGCGCCAGCAGTGAGCCTAGCGGCTCCAATGAGCAGTTCTTC.

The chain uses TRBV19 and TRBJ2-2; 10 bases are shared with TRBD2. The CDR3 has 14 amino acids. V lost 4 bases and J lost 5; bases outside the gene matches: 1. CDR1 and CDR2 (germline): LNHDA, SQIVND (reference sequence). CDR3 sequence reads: CASSKREGTGELFF. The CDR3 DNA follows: TGTGCCAGTAGTAAGCGGGAGGGTACCGGGGAGCTGTTTTTT.

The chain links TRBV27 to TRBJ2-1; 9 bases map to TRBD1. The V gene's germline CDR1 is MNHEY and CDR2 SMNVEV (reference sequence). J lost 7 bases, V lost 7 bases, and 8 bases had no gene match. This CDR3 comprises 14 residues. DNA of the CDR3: TGTGCCAGCACGGACAGGGGAACTAATAATGAGCAGTTCTTC. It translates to CASTDRGTNNEQFF.

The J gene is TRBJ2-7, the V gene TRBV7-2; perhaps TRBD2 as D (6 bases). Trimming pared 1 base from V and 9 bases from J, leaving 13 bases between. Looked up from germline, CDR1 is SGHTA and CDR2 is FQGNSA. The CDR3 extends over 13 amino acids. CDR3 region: CASSLGRRERQYF. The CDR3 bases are TGTGCCAGCAGCTTAGGTAGGCGGGAACGGCAGTACTTC.

CDR3 sequence reads: CASSTGTSGRYEQYF. The CDR3 DNA sequence: TGTGCCAGCAGCACCGGGACTAGCGGGAGGTACGAGCAGTACTTC. The rearrangement uses TRBV7-6 and TRBJ2-7, with 15 bases that match TRBD2. The germline V gene encodes CDR1 SGHVS and CDR2 FNYEAQ. CDR3 length: 15 residues. V gave up 5 bases and J gave up 4 bases; unmatched junction bases: 3.

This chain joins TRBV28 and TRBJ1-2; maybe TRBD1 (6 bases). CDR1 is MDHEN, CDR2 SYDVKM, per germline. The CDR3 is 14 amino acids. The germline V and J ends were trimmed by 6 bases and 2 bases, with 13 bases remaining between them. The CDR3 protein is CASRTTGQNYGYTF. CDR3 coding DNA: TGTGCCAGCAGAACTACCGGACAGAACTATGGCTACACCTTC.

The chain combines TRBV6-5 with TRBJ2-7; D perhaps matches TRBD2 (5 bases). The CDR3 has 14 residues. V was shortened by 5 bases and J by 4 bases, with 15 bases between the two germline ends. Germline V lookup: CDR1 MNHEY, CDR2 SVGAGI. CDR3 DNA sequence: TGTGCCAGCAGTCCGGGGAAGGGAATGTACGAGCAGTACTTC. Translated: CASSPGKGMYEQYF.

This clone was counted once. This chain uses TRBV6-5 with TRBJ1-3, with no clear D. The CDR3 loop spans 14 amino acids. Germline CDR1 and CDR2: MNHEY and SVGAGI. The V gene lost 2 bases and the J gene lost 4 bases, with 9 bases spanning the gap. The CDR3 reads CASSYRLSGNTIYF. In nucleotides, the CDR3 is TGTGCCAGCAGTTACAGACTATCGGGAAACACCATATATTTT.

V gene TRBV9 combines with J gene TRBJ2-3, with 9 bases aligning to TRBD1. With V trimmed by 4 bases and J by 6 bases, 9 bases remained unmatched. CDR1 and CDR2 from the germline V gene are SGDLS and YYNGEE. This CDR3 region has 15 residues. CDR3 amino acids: CASSTRGQGWDTQYF. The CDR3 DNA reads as TGTGCCAGCAGCACCCGGGGACAGGGATGGGATACGCAGTATTTT.

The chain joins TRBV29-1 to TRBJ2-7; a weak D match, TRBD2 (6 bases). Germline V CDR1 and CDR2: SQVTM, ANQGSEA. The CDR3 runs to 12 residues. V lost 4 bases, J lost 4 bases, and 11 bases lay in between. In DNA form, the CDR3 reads TGCAGCGTTGCGGCGACTAGTTACGAGCAGTACTTC. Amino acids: CSVAATSYEQYF.

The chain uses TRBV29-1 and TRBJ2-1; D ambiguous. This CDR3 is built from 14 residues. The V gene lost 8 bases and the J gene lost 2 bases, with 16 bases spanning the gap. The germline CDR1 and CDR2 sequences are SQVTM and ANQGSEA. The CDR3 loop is CSSGFRFPYNEQFF. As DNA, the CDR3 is TGCAGCTCCGGGTTTCGGTTCCCCTACAATGAGCAGTTCTTC.

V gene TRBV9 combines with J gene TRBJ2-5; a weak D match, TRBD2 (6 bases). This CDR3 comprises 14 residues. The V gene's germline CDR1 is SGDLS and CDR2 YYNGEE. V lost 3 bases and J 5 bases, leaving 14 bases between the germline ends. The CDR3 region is CASSAGTQRETQYF. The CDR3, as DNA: TGTGCCAGCAGCGCCGGGACTCAGCGGGAGACCCAGTACTTC.

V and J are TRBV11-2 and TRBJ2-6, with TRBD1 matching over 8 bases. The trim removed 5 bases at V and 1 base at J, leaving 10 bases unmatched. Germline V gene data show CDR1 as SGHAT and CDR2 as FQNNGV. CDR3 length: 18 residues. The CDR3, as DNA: TGTGCCAGCAGCCGATTAGACAGGGGCCTATCTGGGGCCAACGTCCTGACTTTC. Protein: CASSRLDRGLSGANVLTF.

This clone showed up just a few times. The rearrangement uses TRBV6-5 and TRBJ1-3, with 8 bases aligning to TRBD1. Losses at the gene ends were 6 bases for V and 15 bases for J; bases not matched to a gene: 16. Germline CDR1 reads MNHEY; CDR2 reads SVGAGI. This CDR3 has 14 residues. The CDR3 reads CASSPAGTGPVRYF. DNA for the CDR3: TGTGCCAGCAGCCCTGCCGGGACAGGCCCCGTCCGATATTTT.

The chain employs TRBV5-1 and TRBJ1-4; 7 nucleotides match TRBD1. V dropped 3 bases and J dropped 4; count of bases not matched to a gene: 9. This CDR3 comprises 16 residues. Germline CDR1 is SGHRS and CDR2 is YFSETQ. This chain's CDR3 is CASSSGTVSFNEKLFF. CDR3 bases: TGCGCCAGCAGCTCCGGGACAGTTTCCTTTAATGAAAAACTGTTTTTT.

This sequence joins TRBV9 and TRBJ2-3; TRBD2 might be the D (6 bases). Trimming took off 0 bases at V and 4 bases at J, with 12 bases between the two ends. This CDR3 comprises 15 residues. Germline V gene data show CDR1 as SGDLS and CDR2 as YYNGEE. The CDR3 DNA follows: TGTGCCAGCAGCGTAGGCGGGACTGTCCCAGATACGCAGTATTTT. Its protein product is CASSVGGTVPDTQYF.